This T cell receptor (beta chain) was sequenced for a study of cytomegalovirus exposure and HLA in healthy donors. Overall study findings and caveats: Cytomegalovirus status was reportedly diagnosed by the classifier with high specificity and sensitivity. The investigators catalogued 150 to 200 TCR beta chains as cytomegalovirus-associated. The study found most TCR sequences rare, yet found some public TCRs in many donors.

The data were produced by immunoSEQ multiplex PCR, yet TCRdb's version contains in-frame clones alone and is incomplete. The sample includes about 110,000 clones, around 82% of them seen just once. Of note for this clone: Its antigen remains unknown.

V gave up 4 bases and J gave up 6 bases; unmatched junction bases: 12. The CDR3 contains 15 residues. Germline assignment: CDR1 SGHTS and CDR2 YDEGEE. The source of this sequence is a woman in her late teens or twenties in good health and CMV-seronegative. The source material was PBMCs. This chain joins TRBV5-8 and TRBJ2-7, with 8 bases identical to TRBD2. CDR3 nucleotides: TGTGCCAGCAGCATCGAGGCGGGACTAGTGGTCGAGCAGTACTTC. Its protein is CASSIEAGLVVEQYF.